The T cell receptor beta chain described here comes from a study of cytomegalovirus exposure and HLA in healthy donors. Regarding the study as a whole: In a later analysis, at a false discovery rate of 0.05, 15,000 to 20,000 TCR beta sequences matched HLA alleles. Later analysis identified a missense DCLRE1C variant that was linked to TCR beta V- and J-gene trimming.

The CDR3 has 16 residues. Germline values: CDR1 MNHNS, CDR2 SASEGT. The ends lost 4 bases at V and 0 bases at J; junction bases unmatched: 6. In regard to this clone: Its antigen is currently unknown.

Researchers ran the PCR with 60 Vbeta and 13 Jbeta primers. Sequencing was performed with immunoSEQ multiplex PCR; in TCRdb, only in-frame clones are kept and a portion is missing. The sample holds 300,000 or so clones, about four fifths seen once. The gene calls are TRBV6-1 and TRBJ1-1, with TRBD1 matching 9 bases. The sequenced sample was PBMCs. This clonotype originated in a woman in her thirties or forties in good health and CMV-seropositive. The CDR3: CASSGWDRAVNTEAFF. The DNA for the CDR3 is TGTGCCAGCAGTGGGTGGGACAGGGCGGTGAACACTGAAGCTTTCTTT.